This T cell receptor (beta chain) came from a study of T-cell memory formation after mild COVID-19. TCRdb used MiXCR to reprocess the 5' RACE reads, holding one entry per CDR3 protein. The table records about 560,000 distinct CDR3 sequences, roughly 22% of them present only once. V was cut by 5 bases and J by 1 base, with 14 bases left in between. Per the germline V gene, CDR1 is LNHDA and CDR2 is SQIVND (reference sequence). The length of the CDR3 is 16 residues. The sequence derives from an adult woman who had mild COVID-19 (a few samples of this study predate the infection). Cell type and time point are not known. The sample consisted of PBMCs or a T cell subset sorted from them (not recorded which). The chain combines TRBV19 with TRBJ2-2; perhaps D is TRBD1 or TRBD2 (5 bases each). This chain's CDR3 is CASSDPGTVNTGELFF. The DNA for the CDR3 is TGTGCCAGTAGTGACCCCGGGACGGTGAACACCGGGGAGCTGTTTTTT.